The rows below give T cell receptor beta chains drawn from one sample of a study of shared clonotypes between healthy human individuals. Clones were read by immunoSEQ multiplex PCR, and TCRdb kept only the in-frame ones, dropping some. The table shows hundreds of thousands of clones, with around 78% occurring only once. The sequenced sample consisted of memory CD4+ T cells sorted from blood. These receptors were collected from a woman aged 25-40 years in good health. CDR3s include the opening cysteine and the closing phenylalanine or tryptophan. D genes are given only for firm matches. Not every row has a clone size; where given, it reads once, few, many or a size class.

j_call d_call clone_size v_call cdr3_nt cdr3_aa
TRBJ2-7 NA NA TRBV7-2 TGTGCCAGCAGCTTAGATTCCGGGGGATACTACGAGCAGTACTTC CASSLDSGGYYEQYF
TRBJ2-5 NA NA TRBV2 TGTGCCAGCTCTCCGAGGGCGGGGGCGGAGACCCAGTACTTC CASSPRAGAETQYF
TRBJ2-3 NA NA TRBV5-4 TGTGCCAGCAGCTCTGCAAGTAGCAGTACAGATACGCAGTATTTT CASSSASSSTDTQYF
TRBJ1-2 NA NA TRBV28 TGTGCCAGCAGCACCTCGACAGCTGGCTACACCTTC CASSTSTAGYTF
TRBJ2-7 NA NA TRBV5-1 TGCGCCAGCAGCTTGGGCGGGCGCTCCTACGAGCAGTACTTC CASSLGGRSYEQYF
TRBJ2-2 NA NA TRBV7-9 TGTGCCACTGAATACACGAACACCGGGGAGCTGTTTTTT CATEYTNTGELFF
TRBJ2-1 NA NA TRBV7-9 TGTGCCAGCAGCTATACGACAGTGAGGGCCAGAGGTTTCAACAATGAGCAGTTCTTC CASSYTTVRARGFNNEQFF
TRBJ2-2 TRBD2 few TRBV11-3 TGTGCCAGCAGCTTAAATAGCGGGAGCGGTACCGGGGAGCTGTTTTTT CASSLNSGSGTGELFF
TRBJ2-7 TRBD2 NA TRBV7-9 TGTGCCAGCAGCTGGGCGGGGGAGCGCGGGGTGTACTTC CASSWAGERGVYF
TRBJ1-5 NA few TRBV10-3 TGTGCCATCAGTGAGTCATTGGCAGGGAGGGAACAGCCCCAGCATTTT CAISESLAGREQPQHF
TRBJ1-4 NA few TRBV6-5 TGTGCCAGCAGCCCGGGTATAGCCAGTAATGAAAAACTGTTTTTT CASSPGIASNEKLFF
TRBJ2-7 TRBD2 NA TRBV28 TGTGCCAGCAGTTCCGGACTAGCGGGACCAACCTACGAGCAGTACTTC CASSSGLAGPTYEQYF
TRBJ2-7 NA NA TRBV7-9 TGTGCCAGCAGCTTAACTCGCCAGGGTGCCTACGAGCAGTACTTC CASSLTRQGAYEQYF
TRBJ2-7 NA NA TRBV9 TGTGCCAGCAGCCCCGGGACCGCGACCTACGAGCAGTACTTC CASSPGTATYEQYF
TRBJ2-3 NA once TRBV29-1 TGCAGCGTTGATGCCTCATGGGGAACAGATACGCAGTATTTT CSVDASWGTDTQYF
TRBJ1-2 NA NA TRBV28 TGTGCCAGCAGTTCCCCCGGGACAAGTGACTATGGCTACACCTTC CASSSPGTSDYGYTF
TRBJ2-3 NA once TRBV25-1 TGTGCCAGCAGTGAATATGCGGGACGAGAGACAGATACGCAGTATTTT CASSEYAGRETDTQYF
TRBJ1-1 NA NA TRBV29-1 TGCAGCGTTGATGCGAGGGATAACACTGAAGCTTTCTTT CSVDARDNTEAFF
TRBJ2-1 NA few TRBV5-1 TGCGCCAGCAGCTTGGATTCAGGGGGGTACAATGAGCAGTTCTTC CASSLDSGGYNEQFF
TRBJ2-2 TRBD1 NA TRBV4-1 TGCGCCAGCAGCCAAGATATGACAGGGGGCGGCACCGGGGAGCTGTTTTTT CASSQDMTGGGTGELFF
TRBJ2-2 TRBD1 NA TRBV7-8 TGTGCCAGCATCGACAGGGCCCCCGGGGAGCTGTTTTTT CASIDRAPGELFF
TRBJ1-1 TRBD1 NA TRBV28 TGTGCCAGCAGTTTGGTCAGGGGGACTGAAGCTTTCTTT CASSLVRGTEAFF
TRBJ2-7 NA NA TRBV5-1 TGCGCCAGCAGCTTGGACGGTGGGCCGGGCGAGCAGTACTTC CASSLDGGPGEQYF
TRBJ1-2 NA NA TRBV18 TGTGCCAGCTCACCAGGAATTCAGCAATACTATGGCTACACCTTC CASSPGIQQYYGYTF
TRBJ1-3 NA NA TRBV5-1 TGCGCCAGCCGAGGAGGGGTCTCTGGAAACACCATATATTTT CASRGGVSGNTIYF
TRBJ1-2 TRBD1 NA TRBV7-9 TGTGCCAGCAGTCAAACCGGGACAGGGAATGATGGCTACACCTTC CASSQTGTGNDGYTF
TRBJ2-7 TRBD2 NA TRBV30 TGTGCCTGGAGTGAGTGGGGGGGGAACACAAGGAGCTCCTACGAGCAGTACTTC CAWSEWGGNTRSSYEQYF
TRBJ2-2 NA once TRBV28 TGTGCCAGCGGGTTCGCGAACACCGGGGAGCTGTTTTTT CASGFANTGELFF
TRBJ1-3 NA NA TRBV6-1 TGTGCCAGCTATCACAGGCTTAACTCTGGAAACACCATATATTTT CASYHRLNSGNTIYF
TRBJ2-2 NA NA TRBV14 TGTGCCAGCAGCAGAGATCGACCCGGGGAGCTGTTTTTT CASSRDRPGELFF
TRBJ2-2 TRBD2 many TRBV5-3 TGTGCCAGAAGCTTGACTAGCGAGAACACCGGGGAGCTGTTTTTT CARSLTSENTGELFF
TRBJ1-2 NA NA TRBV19 TGTGCCAGTAGTCCGAACCCGGGACTCATTCCCTATGGCTACACCTTC CASSPNPGLIPYGYTF
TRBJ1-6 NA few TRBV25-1 TGTGCCAGCAGTGACAGCCACAATTCACCCCTCCACTTT CASSDSHNSPLHF
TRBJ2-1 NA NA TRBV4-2 TGTGCCAGCAGCCAGGGGAGCGTTACCGGGAGAAGTTATGAGCAGTTCTTC CASSQGSVTGRSYEQFF
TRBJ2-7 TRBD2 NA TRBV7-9 TGTGCCAGCAGCTTTCGGGGGGGATACGAGCAGTACTTC CASSFRGGYEQYF
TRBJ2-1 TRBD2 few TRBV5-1 TGCGCCAGCAGCTTGTATGTGGGTAGCGGGCCCTACAATGAGCAGTTCTTC CASSLYVGSGPYNEQFF
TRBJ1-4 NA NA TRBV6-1 TGTGCCAGCAGTGAAGCATGGGTGACAGGTCGTAATGAAAAACTGTTTTTT CASSEAWVTGRNEKLFF
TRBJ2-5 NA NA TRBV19 TGTGCCAGTAGTAACAGGGACTCAGAGACCCAGTACTTC CASSNRDSETQYF
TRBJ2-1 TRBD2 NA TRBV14 TGTGCCAGCAGAACTACCCTAGCGGGATCCGCACCGTTCTTC CASRTTLAGSAPFF
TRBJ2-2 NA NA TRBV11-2 TGTGCCAGCAGCTTAGATATATCTGTTCCAACCGGGGAGCTGTTTTTT CASSLDISVPTGELFF
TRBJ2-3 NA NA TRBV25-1 TGTGCCAGCAGTCGTAGTTTAGTGTCAGATACGCAGTATTTT CASSRSLVSDTQYF
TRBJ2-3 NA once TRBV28 TGTGCCAGCAGTTTAACGGGCCCGTTCGATACGCAGTATTTT CASSLTGPFDTQYF
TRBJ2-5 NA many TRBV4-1 TGCGCCAGCAGCCAAGATCCGGCTAGCGCTTTCCAAGAGACCCAGTACTTC CASSQDPASAFQETQYF
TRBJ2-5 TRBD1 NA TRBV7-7 TGTGCCAGCAGCCCACCCGACAGGGGGACCCAGTACTTC CASSPPDRGTQYF
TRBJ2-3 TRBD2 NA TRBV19 TGTGCCAGTAGTACACTAGCGGGAAGCACAGATACGCAGTATTTT CASSTLAGSTDTQYF
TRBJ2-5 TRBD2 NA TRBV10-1 TGCGCCAGCAAGGTTAGCGGGATCCTTCAAGAGACCCAGTACTTC CASKVSGILQETQYF
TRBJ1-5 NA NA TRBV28 TGTGCCAGCAGTTTCCCCCGGACGGGCAATCAGCCCCAGCATTTT CASSFPRTGNQPQHF
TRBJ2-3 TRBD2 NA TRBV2 TGTGCCAGCAGTCCGGGACTAGCGGGGGAGGCAGATACGCAGTATTTT CASSPGLAGEADTQYF
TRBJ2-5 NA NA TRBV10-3 TGTGCCATCAGTGAGAGTGGGCAGGGCGGAGAGACCCAGTACTTC CAISESGQGGETQYF
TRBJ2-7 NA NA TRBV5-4 TGTGCCAGCAGCTCTGATTTTTACGAGCAGTACTTC CASSSDFYEQYF
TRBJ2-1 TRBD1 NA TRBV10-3 TGTGCCATCAGTGATCCCGGGACAGGGGATTACAATGAGCAGTTCTTC CAISDPGTGDYNEQFF
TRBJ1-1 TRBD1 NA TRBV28 TGTGCCAGCACTCAGGGGGCCAGCACTGAAGCTTTCTTT CASTQGASTEAFF
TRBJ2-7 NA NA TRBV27 TGTGCCAGCAGTTTATACCCAGGGCACGAGCAGTACTTC CASSLYPGHEQYF
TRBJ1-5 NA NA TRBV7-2 TGTGCCAGCAGCTTATCCCAGGGGCAGAATCAGCCCCAGCATTTT CASSLSQGQNQPQHF
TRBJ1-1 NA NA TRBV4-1 TGCGCCAGCAGCCAAAGGCAGGGTTACACTGAAGCTTTCTTT CASSQRQGYTEAFF
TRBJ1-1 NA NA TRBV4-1 TGCGCCAGCAGCCAAGTCGGACAGCTGAACACTGAAGCTTTCTTT CASSQVGQLNTEAFF
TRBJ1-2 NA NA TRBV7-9 TGTGCCAGCAGCTTAGACTCGTCTACTTATGGCTACACCTTC CASSLDSSTYGYTF
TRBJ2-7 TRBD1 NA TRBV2 TGTGCCGCGGCGGGACAGGCGTCCTACGAGCAGTACTTC CAAAGQASYEQYF
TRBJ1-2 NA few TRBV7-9 TGTGCCAGCAGTGAATATTATGGCTACACCTTC CASSEYYGYTF
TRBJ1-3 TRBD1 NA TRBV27 TGTGCCAGCAGTTTCGGGACAGGGCCTGGAAACACCATATATTTT CASSFGTGPGNTIYF